Presented here are 17 T cell receptor beta chains from one specimen sequenced in a study of blood T cell repertoires in COVID-19. Libraries were prepared by immunoSEQ multiplex PCR; TCRdb keeps only in-frame clonotypes and omits some of them. The sample holds approximately 100,000 clones, 84% seen once. Sample: peripheral blood. The origin of the receptors is a woman in her fifties or sixties with acute or convalescent COVID-19.

The chain recombines TRBV11-3 with TRBJ2-2, with a weak D call TRBD2 (5 bases). CDR1 is SGHNT and CDR2 is YENEEA in the germline V gene. CDR3 length: 14 residues. V was shortened by 3 bases and J by 5 bases, with 10 bases between the two germline ends. The CDR3 loop reads CASSFLGGTGELFF. The DNA of the CDR3 is TGTGCCAGCAGCTTCCTGGGCGGGACCGGGGAGCTGTTTTTT. The whole variable domain, filled in from reference TRBV11-3 and TRBJ2-2, reads EAGVVQSPRYKIIEKKQPVAFWCNPISGHNTLYWYLQNLGQGPELLIRYENEEAVDDSQLPKDRFSAERLKGVDSTLKIQPAELGDSAVYLCASSFLGGTGELFFGEGSRLTVL.

This rearrangement joins TRBV30 to TRBJ1-4; D ambiguous. This CDR3 spans 14 amino acids. Trimming stripped 0 bases from V and 7 bases from J, with 12 bases between. CDR1 GTSNPN and CDR2 SVGIG come from the germline V gene (reference sequence). CDR3 DNA sequence: TGTGCCTGGAGTGTTGGCGGGGATCTTGAAAAACTGTTTTTT. As protein: CAWSVGGDLEKLFF.

J is TRBJ2-7 and V is TRBV10-3; possibly TRBD2 for D (6 bases). The CDR3 consists of 18 residues. Germline CDR1 and CDR2: ENHRY and SYGVKD. Trimming left V 3 bases short and J 1 base short, with 22 bases between. CDR3 amino acids: CAISDGGTSSKYSYEQYF. The DNA of the CDR3 is TGTGCCATCAGTGATGGGGGGACCTCGAGTAAATATTCCTACGAGCAGTACTTC.

The V call is TRBV6-1, the J call TRBJ1-1, with TRBD1 matching 7 bases. Germline V gives CDR1 MNHNS, CDR2 SASEGT. The CDR3 has 14 amino acids. Germline trimming cut 3 bases from V and 0 bases from J; bases unmatched to any gene: 1. CDR3 nucleotide sequence: TGTGCCAGCAGTGAGACAGGGCTGAACACTGAAGCTTTCTTT. It codes for CASSETGLNTEAFF.

This chain joins TRBV7-9 and TRBJ1-3; tentative D call: TRBD1 (6 bases). Germline V gives CDR1 SEHNR, CDR2 FQNEAQ (reference sequence). V was pared by 5 bases and J by 1 base, with 12 bases between. The CDR3 runs to 15 residues. CDR3 residues: CASSLHRASGNTIYF. CDR3 DNA: TGTGCCAGCAGCCTTCACAGGGCATCTGGAAACACCATATATTTT. The full variable domain, completed using reference TRBV7-9 and TRBJ1-3, is DTGVSQNPRHKITKRGQNVTFRCDPISEHNRLYWYRQTLGQGPEFLTYFQNEAQLEKSRLLSDRFSAERPKGSFSTLEIQRTEQGDSAMYLCASSLHRASGNTIYFGEGSWLTVV.

The rearrangement joins TRBV7-2 to TRBJ1-6; D perhaps matches TRBD1 (6 bases). The CDR3 contains 18 residues. Germline-derived CDR1 and CDR2 are SGHTA and FQGNSA. V was clipped by 1 base and J by 4 bases, with 17 bases between them. The CDR3 region has the DNA TGTGCCAGCAGCTTAGGCAGGGGACGACTCCTTTATAATTCACCCCTCCACTTT. It encodes CASSLGRGRLLYNSPLHF.

This chain joins TRBV14 and TRBJ1-3; no reliable D call. Germline V gene sequence: CDR1 SGHDN, CDR2 FVKESK. This CDR3 spans 16 amino acids. Trimming removed 1 base at V and 0 bases at J, with 10 bases between. CDR3: CASSQVVAFSGNTIYF. CDR3 sequence (DNA): TGTGCCAGCAGCCAAGTTGTTGCGTTCTCTGGAAACACCATATATTTT. Full variable domain (missing parts from reference TRBV14 and TRBJ1-3): EAGVTQFPSHSVIEKGQTVTLRCDPISGHDNLYWYRRVMGKEIKFLLHFVKESKQDESGMPNNRFLAERTGGTYSTLKVQPAELEDSGVYFCASSQVVAFSGNTIYFGEGSWLTVV.

The rearrangement links TRBV6-6 to TRBJ1-1, with unresolved D. Germline CDR1 MNHNY, CDR2 SVGAGI (reference sequence). Between the trimmed V and J ends, which lost 0 bases and 3 bases, there was a span of 5 bases. The CDR3 has 13 amino acids. CDR3 nucleotide sequence: TGTGCCAGCAGTTACTCGCGTGACACTGAAGCTTTCTTT. This translates into CASSYSRDTEAFF.

The genes are TRBV6-2 or TRBV6-3 and TRBJ1-5; 7 bases map to TRBD1. CDR3 size: 15 residues. CDR1 and CDR2 (germline): MNHEY, SVGEGT. V dropped 2 bases and J dropped 5; count of bases not matched to a gene: 6. DNA for the CDR3: TGTGCCAGCAGTTACACGGACAGGCGCGATCAGCCCCAGCATTTT. Its protein is CASSYTDRRDQPQHF.

The chain uses TRBV7-3 and TRBJ1-4; 8 bases are a match to TRBD1. The CDR3 sequence is 15 residues long. Unmatched junction bases numbered 10, after V lost 5 bases and J lost 8 bases. Looked up from germline, CDR1 is SGHTA and CDR2 is FQGTGA. This CDR3 reads CASSPQGGPEEKLFF. The CDR3 coding sequence is TGTGCCAGCAGCCCACAGGGGGGGCCTGAAGAAAAACTGTTTTTT.

The chain recombines TRBV25-1 with TRBJ2-1; tentatively, D is TRBD2 (6 bases). Looked up from germline, CDR1 is MGHDK and CDR2 is SYGVNS. This CDR3 is built from 11 residues. Trimming took 4 bases from V and 12 from J, leaving 10 bases between them. The CDR3 DNA sequence: TGTGCCAGCAGTGCGGGACTTCCGCAGTTCTTC. Encoded protein: CASSAGLPQFF. Looking up the rest from reference TRBV25-1 and TRBJ2-1 gives the full variable domain: EADIYQTPRYLVIGTGKKITLECSQTMGHDKMYWYQQDPGMELHLIHYSYGVNSTEKGDLSSESTVSRIRTEHFPLTLESARPSHTSQYLCASSAGLPQFFGPGTRLTVL.

The rearrangement joins TRBV5-1 to TRBJ1-2; weak D call: TRBD1 (5 bases). The CDR3 has 15 residues. Germline CDR1 reads SGHRS; CDR2 reads YFSETQ. Between the trimmed V and J ends, which lost 1 base and 4 bases, there was a span of 14 bases. The DNA of the CDR3 is TGCGCCAGCAGCTTGAGAAAGGACACGACCTATGGCTACACCTTC. This codes for CASSLRKDTTYGYTF.

The chain links TRBV3-1 (or the pseudogene TRBV3-2) to TRBJ2-1, with 7 bases that match TRBD1. CDR3 length: 15 amino acids. The germline V gene encodes CDR1 LGHDT and CDR2 YNNKEL (reference sequence). The trim removed 4 bases at V and 4 bases at J, leaving 7 bases unmatched. CDR3 protein: CASSRVGQLYNEQFF. DNA for the CDR3: TGTGCCAGCAGCCGCGTGGGACAGTTATACAATGAGCAGTTCTTC.

The chain employs TRBV28 and TRBJ1-2; the match to TRBD1 covers 7 bases. CDR1 MDHEN and CDR2 SYDVKM come from the germline V gene. The junction had 8 bases not matched to a gene; V was cut back by 5 bases and J by 2 bases. There are 15 residues in the CDR3. In nucleotides, the CDR3 is TGTGCCAGCAGTACCGGGGACAGCAGAAACTATGGCTACACCTTC. Translation: CASSTGDSRNYGYTF.

This clone was detected ten times or more. The rearrangement links TRBV19 to TRBJ1-2, with a weak D call TRBD1 (5 bases). Germline V gene lookup returns CDR1 LNHDA and CDR2 SQIVND (reference sequence). This CDR3 has 13 amino acids. Trimming cost V 5 bases and J 1 base, with 8 bases left between them. CDR3 coding DNA: TGTGCCAGTAGTCGGGGGGTTAACTATGGCTACACCTTC. It yields the protein CASSRGVNYGYTF. The whole variable domain, filled in from reference TRBV19 and TRBJ1-2, reads DGGITQSPKYLFRKEGQNVTLSCEQNLNHDAMYWYRQDPGQGLRLIYYSQIVNDFQKGDIAEGYSVSREKKESFPLTVTSAQKNPTAFYLCASSRGVNYGYTFGSGTRLTVV.

V gene TRBV6-5 combines with J gene TRBJ1-4; a possible D gene is TRBD1 (5 bases). Trimming pared 8 bases from V and 6 bases from J, leaving 16 bases between. The germline gives CDR1 MNHEY, CDR2 SVGAGI. The CDR3 extends over 14 amino acids. CDR3 amino acids: CASGAGWIYEKLFF. The CDR3 region has the DNA TGTGCCAGCGGGGCGGGGTGGATTTATGAAAAACTGTTTTTT.

The gene calls are TRBV29-1 and TRBJ1-1; 7 bases match TRBD1. This CDR3 has 13 amino acids. CDR1 SQVTM and CDR2 ANQGSEA come from the germline V gene. V lost 8 bases and J lost 2; bases outside the gene matches: 8. Written as DNA, the CDR3 is TGCAGCTACCTCAGGGACAGTAACACTGAAGCTTTCTTT. It specifies CSYLRDSNTEAFF.